This passage covers 29 T cell receptor beta chains from one sample sequenced in a study of T cell changes during pregnancy in multiple sclerosis. TCRdb's copy holds only in-frame clones and misses some; the assay was immunoSEQ multiplex PCR. Found here are fewer than 40,000 clones, 85% to 90% of them singletons; the top ten hold about 10%. The sample consisted of CD8+ T cells from peripheral blood mononuclear cells, taken in the second trimester of pregnancy. Source of these receptors: a female donor with multiple sclerosis, enrolled in a pregnancy study.

The chain has TRBV11-1 and TRBJ2-2; D is unclear. With 1 base removed from V and 10 bases from J, the gap between germline ends came to 16 bases. The CDR3 totals 15 residues. Per the germline V gene, CDR1 is SGHAT and CDR2 is FQDESV (reference sequence). CDR3 residues: CASSLGASVPPELFF. CDR3 DNA: TGTGCCAGCAGCTTAGGGGCGTCCGTTCCTCCGGAGCTGTTTTTT.

This clone was counted a single time. The chain links TRBV2 to TRBJ1-4, with D possibly TRBD1 on 5 matching bases. The germline gives CDR1 SNHLY, CDR2 FYNNEI. The CDR3 runs to 14 residues. Trimming left V 9 bases short and J 7 bases short, with 18 bases between. DNA for the CDR3: TGTGCCAGGACAAGCGGGACCGATACTGAAAAACTGTTTTTT. This gives the protein CARTSGTDTEKLFF.

This clone occurred once. J is TRBJ1-5 and V is TRBV27; D not resolved. Trimming removed 5 bases from V and 3 bases from J, with 5 bases in between. The CDR3 length is 12 residues. CDR1 MNHEY and CDR2 SMNVEV come from the germline V gene (reference sequence). The DNA for the CDR3 is TGTGCCAGCAGTCCATCCAATCAGCCCCAGCATTTT. Its protein product is CASSPSNQPQHF.

The chain recombines TRBV2 with TRBJ1-6; D remains unclear. Trimming shortened V by 4 bases and J by 0 bases, and 10 bases separated the two germline ends. The CDR3 has 16 amino acids. Germline values: CDR1 SNHLY, CDR2 FYNNEI. CDR3 sequence (DNA): TGTGCCAGCAGTGTATCGGCGGGCTCCTATAATTCACCCCTCCACTTT. Translating it yields CASSVSAGSYNSPLHF.

In the case of this clone: Its ends do not fully match the called genes, so a read error is possible. The chain couples TRBV20-1 to TRBJ2-7; 7 bases map to TRBD1. This CDR3 comprises 8 residues. Per germline, CDR1 DFQATT and CDR2 SNEGSKA (reference sequence). The CDR3, as DNA: TGCAGTGCAGGGGACAGCAATTTC. Protein: CSAGDSNF.

This clone was seen once. The chain joins TRBV2 to TRBJ2-3; 13 nucleotides align to TRBD2. The germline gives CDR1 SNHLY, CDR2 FYNNEI. CDR3 length: 17 residues. V lost 4 bases and J lost 1; bases outside the gene matches: 5. DNA of the CDR3: TGTGCCAGCAGTGGGACTAGCGGGAGCGGGCGCACAGATACGCAGTATTTT. Translating gives CASSGTSGSGRTDTQYF.

CDR3 amino acids: CASSLGLDRGNSGELFF. The CDR3 DNA is TGTGCCAGCAGCCTGGGTTTGGACAGGGGGAATTCCGGGGAGCTGTTTTTT. This chain uses TRBV9 with TRBJ2-2, with TRBD1 matching over 10 bases. The CDR3 length is 17 residues. The germline gives CDR1 SGDLS, CDR2 YYNGEE. With 4 bases clipped from V and 6 bases from J, the junction kept 12 bases outside the gene matches.

The chain recombines TRBV6-5 with TRBJ2-3, with no clear D. CDR3 length equals 14 residues. Trimming stripped 4 bases from V and 0 bases from J, with 8 bases between. Germline V gene sequence: CDR1 MNHEY, CDR2 SVGAGI. Written as DNA, the CDR3 is TGTGCCAGCAGTTCTGCAGTGAGCACAGATACGCAGTATTTT. It yields the protein CASSSAVSTDTQYF.

The rearrangement links TRBV9 to TRBJ2-5; 8 bases line up with TRBD1. Germline lookup yields CDR1 SGDLS and CDR2 YYNGEE. This CDR3 spans 18 amino acids. J was trimmed by 2 bases and V by 3 bases; bases with no gene match: 15. The CDR3 region has the DNA TGTGCCAGCAGCGATTCAATCAGGGGGCAGAGGGGGCAAGAGACCCAGTACTTC. The encoded protein is CASSDSIRGQRGQETQYF.

This chain uses TRBV27 with TRBJ2-7; the D gene is possibly TRBD1 (5 bases). Germline CDR1 MNHEY, CDR2 SMNVEV (reference sequence). Trimming shortened V by 0 bases and J by 4 bases, and 13 bases separated the two germline ends. The CDR3 contains 15 residues. CDR3 sequence reads: CASSLSGQGGYEQYF. The CDR3 coding sequence is TGTGCCAGCAGTTTATCAGGCCAGGGCGGATACGAGCAGTACTTC.

The CDR3 spells CSPRLAGEVQQFF. CDR3 bases: TGCAGCCCAAGACTAGCGGGAGAGGTTCAGCAGTTCTTC. The rearrangement joins TRBV29-1 to TRBJ2-1; 12 positions agree with TRBD2. The CDR3 has 13 residues. V dropped 8 bases and J dropped 11; count of bases not matched to a gene: 10. Germline V lookup: CDR1 SQVTM, CDR2 ANQGSEA.

The chain employs TRBV27 and TRBJ1-5; D unresolved. V dropped 0 bases and J dropped 3 bases, with 6 bases sitting between them. The germline V gene encodes CDR1 MNHEY and CDR2 SMNVEV (reference sequence). This CDR3 comprises 14 residues. CDR3 amino acids: CASSLSGYNQPQHF. CDR3 coding DNA: TGTGCCAGCAGTTTATCCGGGTACAATCAGCCCCAGCATTTT.

The table lists this clone with a count of one. The rearrangement joins TRBV28 to TRBJ1-5; D is undetermined. Trimming took 6 bases from V and 2 from J, leaving 11 bases between them. Per germline, CDR1 MDHEN and CDR2 SYDVKM. The CDR3 contains 14 residues. The CDR3 sequence: CASSVLRRNQPQHF. CDR3 DNA sequence: TGTGCCAGCAGCGTGCTGCGGCGCAATCAGCCCCAGCATTTT.

The chain carries TRBV7-6 and TRBJ2-7; 11 bases are shared with TRBD1. The J segment lost 4 bases and the V segment lost 1 base, leaving 3 bases of the junction unmatched. Germline V gene data show CDR1 as SGHVS and CDR2 as FNYEAQ. There are 15 residues in the CDR3. The CDR3 DNA reads TGTGCCAGCAGCTTAGGGTGGGACAGGGGGTACGAGCAGTACTTC. Its translation is CASSLGWDRGYEQYF.

The gene calls are TRBV11-2 and TRBJ2-5; TRBD2 agrees at 13 bases. CDR3 length: 18 amino acids. V was pared by 5 bases and J by 5 bases, with 14 bases of the junction left unmatched. Germline V gene data show CDR1 as SGHAT and CDR2 as FQNNGV. CDR3 region: CASSPSSLLAGGLETQYF. CDR3 sequence (DNA): TGTGCCAGCAGCCCCTCCTCGTTACTAGCGGGGGGGTTGGAGACCCAGTACTTC.

The chain joins TRBV9 to TRBJ2-2, with a possible D match to TRBD1 (6 bases). Germline loops: CDR1 SGDLS, CDR2 YYNGEE. Trimming stripped 3 bases from V and 1 base from J, with 13 bases between. This CDR3 is 16 amino acids long. CDR3 protein: CASSDRDGWNTGELFF. Here the CDR3 DNA reads TGTGCCAGCAGCGACAGGGATGGATGGAACACCGGGGAGCTGTTTTTT.

The rearrangement uses TRBV10-3 and TRBJ1-6, with 8 bases lining up with TRBD1. After removal of 2 bases from V and 13 bases from J, the junction contained 13 bases not matched to a gene. Germline CDR1 reads ENHRY; CDR2 reads SYGVKD. The length of the CDR3 is 16 residues. CDR3 DNA: TGTGCCATCAGTGAGCCCCGGACAGGGTCGTTCTCGCCCCTCCACTTT. Encoded protein: CAISEPRTGSFSPLHF.

The J gene is TRBJ1-2, the V gene TRBV6-5; TRBD1 matches at 8 bases. Looked up from germline, CDR1 is MNHEY and CDR2 is SVGAGI. Trimming removed 5 bases from V and 5 bases from J; junction bases left unmatched: 4. The CDR3 is 13 residues long. CDR3 protein: CASSPTGGYGYTF. CDR3 in DNA: TGTGCCAGCAGTCCCACAGGGGGGTATGGCTACACCTTC.

This sequence joins TRBV15 and TRBJ2-2, with a possible D match to TRBD1 (6 bases). The V gene's germline CDR1 is LNHNV and CDR2 YYDKDF (reference sequence). The CDR3 length is 14 residues. Trimming removed 2 bases at V and 7 bases at J, with 11 bases between. The CDR3 nucleotides are TGTGCCACCAGCAGATACAGGGCGGGCGGGGAGCTGTTTTTT. It translates to CATSRYRAGGELFF.

The V gene is TRBV4-1, the J gene TRBJ1-4, with TRBD1 as a possible D gene (5 bases). This CDR3 has 18 residues. Germline CDR1 reads MGHRA; CDR2 reads YSYEKL. V lost 1 base and J lost 8, with 23 bases in between. The CDR3 sequence is CASSQVGGTRTGGEKLFF. Written as DNA, the CDR3 is TGCGCCAGCAGCCAAGTGGGAGGGACTAGAACTGGCGGAGAAAAACTGTTTTTT.

V is TRBV27 and J is TRBJ2-1, with a tentative D call TRBD1 (6 bases). Germline V gene sequence: CDR1 MNHEY, CDR2 SMNVEV (reference sequence). Deletions cut 5 bases from V and 6 bases from J, with 8 bases between. The CDR3 consists of 12 residues. The CDR3 protein is CASSGQLNEQFF. The CDR3 coding sequence is TGTGCCAGCAGTGGACAGCTCAATGAGCAGTTCTTC.

The V gene is TRBV9, the J gene TRBJ2-2, with 7 bases aligning to TRBD2. CDR1 is SGDLS, CDR2 YYNGEE, per germline. There are 18 residues in the CDR3. V shed 0 bases, J shed 0 bases, and the junction held 8 bases outside the gene matches. The CDR3 spells CASSVGGVSGPNTGELFF. The CDR3 coding sequence is TGTGCCAGCAGCGTAGGAGGGGTTAGCGGGCCGAACACCGGGGAGCTGTTTTTT.

This chain joins TRBV7-8 and TRBJ1-5; D gene ambiguous. This CDR3 is 18 amino acids long. Germline V gene lookup returns CDR1 SGHVS and CDR2 FQNEAQ. V was cut by 5 bases and J by 4 bases, with 24 bases left in between. The CDR3 here is CASSPFILPESGNQPQHF. The CDR3 DNA sequence: TGTGCCAGCAGCCCCTTTATCCTCCCCGAATCGGGGAATCAGCCCCAGCATTTT.

This chain connects TRBV6-6 to TRBJ2-7, with a possible D match to TRBD1 (6 bases). The V and J ends lost 2 bases and 5 bases respectively, with 13 bases between them. The CDR3 consists of 14 residues. The germline V gene encodes CDR1 MNHNY and CDR2 SVGAGI (reference sequence). The CDR3 is CASSYDPGTNEQYF. The CDR3 nucleotides are TGTGCCAGCAGTTACGACCCCGGGACAAACGAGCAGTACTTC.

This chain uses TRBV6-5 with TRBJ2-1; 7 nucleotides agree with TRBD2. The CDR3 is made up of 15 amino acids. The V gene's germline CDR1 is MNHEY and CDR2 SVGAGI. With 5 bases clipped from V and 3 bases from J, the junction kept 7 bases outside the gene matches. The CDR3 DNA reads TGTGCCAGCAGTCAGGGACGGGGGGTCTACAATGAGCAGTTCTTC. It specifies CASSQGRGVYNEQFF.

In its sample, this clone was seen a few times. The chain combines TRBV9 with TRBJ2-1; D remains unclear. There are 12 residues in the CDR3. Trimming removed 0 bases from V and 7 bases from J, with 5 bases in between. Germline CDR1 is SGDLS and CDR2 is YYNGEE. The CDR3 sequence is CASSVGANEQFF. For the CDR3, the DNA is TGTGCCAGCAGCGTAGGTGCGAATGAGCAGTTCTTC.

The chain joins TRBV7-9 to TRBJ2-2; 7 bases map to TRBD1. With 4 bases clipped from V and 6 bases from J, the junction kept 2 bases outside the gene matches. The CDR3 is made up of 13 amino acids. Per the germline V gene, CDR1 is SEHNR and CDR2 is FQNEAQ (reference sequence). The DNA of the CDR3 is TGTGCCAGCAGCTCGACAGGGTCCGGGGAGCTGTTTTTT. This sequence encodes CASSSTGSGELFF.

The V gene is TRBV27, the J gene TRBJ2-3, with 9 bases fitting TRBD2. The CDR3 has 15 residues. Unmatched junction bases numbered 1, after V lost 2 bases and J lost 1 base. Germline V gene lookup returns CDR1 MNHEY and CDR2 SMNVEV (reference sequence). As DNA, the CDR3 is TGTGCCAGCAGTTTAGGCGGGAGGGGCACAGATACGCAGTATTTT. As protein: CASSLGGRGTDTQYF.

The chain recombines TRBV5-1 with TRBJ1-2; D is uncertain. There are 17 residues in the CDR3. Deletions cut 6 bases from V and 6 bases from J, with 27 bases between. Germline V gene lookup returns CDR1 SGHRS and CDR2 YFSETQ. The CDR3 nucleotides are TGCGCCAGCACCGGCGGCGGGGAGTACTTCCCGTGGAATGGCTACACCTTC. As protein: CASTGGGEYFPWNGYTF.